The 8 T cell receptor beta chains listed next were all sequenced from one sample in a study of blood T cell repertoires in COVID-19. The data were produced by immunoSEQ multiplex PCR, yet TCRdb's version contains in-frame clones alone and is incomplete. The data show roughly 50,000 clones, roughly three quarters seen once. The sample comprised peripheral blood. These receptors came from a human donor with active or convalescent COVID-19. The donor label of this sample is uncertain.

The V and J genes are TRBV29-1 and TRBJ1-1, with D possibly being TRBD1 (5 bases). The CDR3 is 12 amino acids. V was clipped by 7 bases and J by 1 base, with 10 bases between them. The V gene's germline CDR1 is SQVTM and CDR2 ANQGSEA. CDR3 DNA sequence: TGCAGCGCCTCAGGACAGAACACTGAAGCTTTCTTT. Translation gives CSASGQNTEAFF. Filled out from reference TRBV29-1 and TRBJ1-1, the complete variable domain reads SAVISQKPSRDICQRGTSLTIQCQVDSQVTMMFWYRQQPGQSLTLIATANQGSEATYESGFVIDKFPISRPNLTFSTLTVSNMSPEDSSIYLCSASGQNTEAFFGQGTRLTVV.

V is TRBV4-1 and J is TRBJ2-7; D might be TRBD1 (5 bases). Germline V gene sequence: CDR1 MGHRA, CDR2 YSYEKL. The ends were cut back, 1 base at V and 0 bases at J, with 7 bases in the middle. This CDR3 has 14 residues. DNA for the CDR3: TGCGCCAGCAGCCAAGGGGGCCTCTCCTACGAGCAGTACTTC. Translated, it gives CASSQGGLSYEQYF.

In this sample, this clone turned up many times. V gene TRBV7-6 combines with J gene TRBJ2-1; D is perhaps TRBD2 (5 bases). The CDR3 has 14 amino acids. Trimming left V 4 bases short and J 6 bases short, with 13 bases between. In germline, CDR1 is SGHVS, CDR2 FNYEAQ. The CDR3 loop reads CASSSKPSSNEQFF. The CDR3 nucleotides read TGTGCCAGCAGCTCCAAGCCTAGCAGCAATGAGCAGTTCTTC.

The chain carries TRBV5-4 and TRBJ2-7, with 8 positions matching TRBD2. The CDR3 loop spans 16 amino acids. Germline CDR1 SGHNT, CDR2 YYREEE (reference sequence). The trim removed 2 bases at V and 3 bases at J, leaving 10 bases unmatched. CDR3 bases: TGTGCCAGCAGCTTAATCCCCCGGGAGGGCCTCTACGAGCAGTACTTC. It codes for CASSLIPREGLYEQYF.

The rearrangement links TRBV5-6 to TRBJ2-7; 9 bases are a match to TRBD1. The CDR3 is 14 amino acids. J was trimmed by 5 bases and V by 2 bases; bases with no gene match: 5. From germline, CDR1 is SGHDT and CDR2 YYEEEE. The CDR3 spells CASSFGTGRNEQYF. The DNA of the CDR3 is TGTGCCAGCAGCTTCGGGACAGGGCGCAACGAGCAGTACTTC.

The chain carries TRBV5-1 and TRBJ2-7, with 12 bases fitting TRBD1. This CDR3 contains 14 residues. V lost 6 bases to trimming and J lost 7 bases; unmatched junction nucleotides: 8. Per the germline V gene, CDR1 is SGHRS and CDR2 is YFSETQ. The CDR3 sequence: CASIPGQGAREQYF. For the CDR3, the DNA is TGCGCCAGCATCCCGGGACAGGGGGCGAGGGAGCAGTACTTC. The entire variable domain, with the rest obtained from reference TRBV5-1 and TRBJ2-7, is as follows: KAGVTQTPRYLIKTRGQQVTLSCSPISGHRSVSWYQQTPGQGLQFLFEYFSETQRNKGNFPGRFSGRQFSNSRSEMNVSTLELGDSALYLCASIPGQGAREQYFGPGTRLTVT.

The V gene is TRBV10-3, the J gene TRBJ1-2; 8 positions agree with TRBD1. The CDR3 runs 12 residues. V lost 7 bases, J lost 4 bases, and 2 bases stayed unmatched. The V gene's germline CDR1 is ENHRY and CDR2 SYGVKD. The CDR3 sequence: CAITGGSYGYTF. The CDR3, as DNA: TGTGCCATCACAGGGGGCAGCTATGGCTACACCTTC.

This sequence joins TRBV7-2 and TRBJ2-1, with no clear D. The V and J ends lost 8 bases and 0 bases respectively, with 14 bases between them. The CDR3 is 15 amino acids. Germline V gene data show CDR1 as SGHTA and CDR2 as FQGNSA. CDR3 sequence: CASLLSRSSYNEQFF. DNA for the CDR3: TGTGCCAGCCTCCTGAGCCGGAGCTCCTACAATGAGCAGTTCTTC.